This T cell receptor beta chain was sequenced during a study of T-cell memory formation after mild COVID-19. Germline V gene data show CDR1 as SGHTA and CDR2 as FQGTGA. The CDR3 is made up of 14 amino acids. Trimming removed 5 bases from V and 8 bases from J, with 16 bases in between. TCRalpha and TCRbeta libraries used 5'RACE with constant-segment primers and UMIs. TCRdb reanalysed the 5' RACE reads using MiXCR and keeps one entry per CDR3 protein. The sample carries approximately 290,000 distinct CDR3 sequences, 8.2% recorded once. The rearrangement uses TRBV7-3 and TRBJ2-1, with D perhaps matching TRBD1 (6 bases). This TCR was sampled from a man younger than 35 who had mild COVID-19 (a few samples of this study predate the infection). Cell type and time point are not known. The specimen sequenced was PBMCs or a T cell subset sorted from them (not recorded which). The CDR3 coding sequence is TGTGCCAGCAGCCCAGCCGGGACAAGGGATGAGCAGTTCTTC. This codes for CASSPAGTRDEQFF.